This entry describes one TCR beta chain. The antigen is unknown. The trim removed 5 bases at V and 5 bases at J, leaving 3 bases unmatched. The germline CDR1 and CDR2 sequences are SEHNR and FQNEAQ (reference sequence). The CDR3 is made up of 14 amino acids. Only in-frame clones appear in the TCRdb table, and some are missing; sequencing was by immunoSEQ multiplex PCR. The profile covers approximately 170,000 clones, with just under 85% appearing a single time and about 2.3% taken by the ten largest. The source of the sample is a study of cytomegalovirus exposure and HLA in healthy donors. Study information: Later analysis reported that the approximately 130 validation repertoires shared the platform of the approximately 620 first-cohort repertoires. Study findings and constraints: Associated with cytomegalovirus, according to the listing, were 150 to 200 TCR beta chains.

The donors belonged to the roughly 110-subject validation cohort, separate from the approximately 700-subject first cohort. This TCR was recovered from a man under 40 in good health and CMV-seropositive. Sequencing was done on a sample of PBMCs. The chain is built from TRBV7-9 and TRBJ2-2; 9 bases map to TRBD1. CDR3 loop: CASSRDRDTGELFF. CDR3 in DNA: TGTGCCAGCAGCAGGGACAGGGATACCGGGGAGCTGTTTTTT.